This passage covers 14 T cell receptor beta chains from one sample sequenced in a study of human T cells and chemical hapten exposure. TCRdb reanalysed the RACE reads using MiXCR and keeps one entry per CDR3 protein. This table holds around 85,000 distinct CDR3 sequences, approximately 12% found once. Time point here: patch test 3, about 24 weeks after DPC sensitization. Indicated treatment: therapeutic diphenylcyclopropenone sensitization with weekly scalp DPC. The sequences come from whole blood, collected in connection with sensitization to the hapten diphenylcyclopropenone (DPC). All receptors derive from a woman between 45 and 65 years old with alopecia areata. Some clones in this sample may be carry-over from other donors' samples.

This clonotype appeared a few times. The chain has TRBV15 and TRBJ1-2; D call uncertain. The V gene lost 0 bases and the J gene lost 2 bases, with 16 bases spanning the gap. There are 17 residues in the CDR3. CDR1 and CDR2 from the germline V gene are LNHNV and YYDKDF (reference sequence). The CDR3 is CATSRDLLDYSNYGYTF. CDR3 DNA sequence: TGTGCCACCAGCAGAGATCTCCTTGACTATTCCAACTATGGCTACACCTTC.

Concerning this clonotype itself: A much larger clone lies one base from this, so it may be a read error. The rearrangement links TRBV12-3 or TRBV12-4 to TRBJ2-1, with D possibly TRBD1 on 6 matching bases. The CDR3 extends over 14 amino acids. The CDR3 nucleotides read TGTGCCAGCCGAGAGACAGGATATCTAAATGAGCAGCTCTTC. Encoded protein: CASRETGYLNEQLF.

This clonotype has more than one count but fewer than ten. This chain joins TRBV12-3 or TRBV12-4 and TRBJ2-3; D may match TRBD1 or TRBD2 (5 bases each). The CDR3 runs 15 residues. V lost 7 bases and J lost 1, with 15 bases in between. CDR3 bases: TGTGCCAGCACCCTCTTTGGGGGAGGCACAGATACGCAGTATTTT. This translates into CASTLFGGGTDTQYF.

This clonotype was recorded a few times. The gene calls are TRBV11-2 and TRBJ2-1; possibly TRBD1 for D (5 bases). Germline CDR1 and CDR2: SGHAT and FQNNGV. The CDR3 consists of 15 residues. Trimming removed 5 bases from V and 7 bases from J, with 18 bases in between. In nucleotides, the CDR3 is TGTGCCAGCAGCCAAGGGGTATTATCCAGGAATGAGCAGTTCTTC. It encodes CASSQGVLSRNEQFF.

This clonotype occurred a few times. The chain carries TRBV10-3 and TRBJ2-7, with 11 bases that match TRBD2. CDR1 and CDR2 (germline): ENHRY, SYGVKD. The CDR3 length is 15 residues. Unmatched junction bases numbered 7, after V lost 6 bases and J lost 3 bases. CDR3 amino acids: CAIRYTSGRVYEQYF. In DNA form, the CDR3 reads TGTGCCATCAGATATACTAGCGGGAGAGTCTACGAGCAGTACTTC.

The chain couples TRBV4-1 to TRBJ2-2, with D hard to call. V lost 4 bases, J lost 8 bases, and 11 bases lay in between. CDR3 length equals 13 residues. Germline CDR1 reads MGHRA; CDR2 reads YSYEKL. The DNA for the CDR3 is TGCGCCAGCAGCCTCCCGAAGGCGGGGGAGCTGTTTTTT. It yields the protein CASSLPKAGELFF.

A few counts support this clonotype. The rearrangement links TRBV18 to TRBJ2-5; tentative D call: TRBD1 (6 bases). V dropped 6 bases and J dropped 2 bases, with 10 bases sitting between them. Germline V gives CDR1 KGHSH, CDR2 LQKENI. The CDR3 is made up of 13 amino acids. DNA for the CDR3: TGTGCCAGCTCGAGGACAGCGCAAGAGACCCAGTACTTC. Protein product: CASSRTAQETQYF.

Only a few counts were recorded for this clonotype. The V and J genes are TRBV18 and TRBJ1-1; tentative D call: TRBD1 (5 bases). V was pared by 3 bases and J by 7 bases, with 9 bases between. Per germline, CDR1 KGHSH and CDR2 LQKENI. This CDR3 is 12 amino acids long. CDR3 residues: CASSPGGDEAFF. DNA of the CDR3: TGTGCCAGCTCACCGGGGGGGGATGAAGCTTTCTTT.

V and J are TRBV12-3 or TRBV12-4 and TRBJ2-1; 12 bases match TRBD2. The CDR3 runs to 17 residues. V shed 5 bases, J shed 7 bases, and the junction held 12 bases outside the gene matches. The CDR3 region is CASSRTSGVSRGNEQFF. DNA for the CDR3: TGTGCCAGCAGTCGGACTAGCGGGGTCTCACGGGGGAATGAGCAGTTCTTC.

The chain has TRBV29-1 and TRBJ1-6; possibly TRBD1 for D (6 bases). Between the trimmed V and J ends, which lost 4 bases and 10 bases, there was a span of 14 bases. Germline V lookup: CDR1 SQVTM, CDR2 ANQGSEA. CDR3 length: 13 residues. CDR3 in amino acids: CSVGGGGGSPLHF. CDR3 nucleotides: TGCAGCGTTGGTGGGGGCGGAGGGTCACCCCTCCACTTT. Together with reference TRBV29-1 and TRBJ1-6, the CDR3 gives the full variable domain: SAVISQKPSRDICQRGTSLTIQCQVDSQVTMMFWYRQQPGQSLTLIATANQGSEATYESGFVIDKFPISRPNLTFSTLTVSNMSPEDSSIYLCSVGGGGGSPLHFGNGTRLTVT.

The J gene is TRBJ2-1, the V gene TRBV6-1, with D perhaps given as TRBD1 or TRBD2 (5 bases each). Germline CDR1 reads MNHNS; CDR2 reads SASEGT. V was cut by 2 bases and J by 10 bases, with 12 bases left in between. The CDR3 is 13 amino acids. This chain's CDR3 is CASSEQGVAEQFF. In DNA, the CDR3 is TGTGCCAGCAGTGAACAGGGAGTGGCGGAGCAGTTCTTC.

This clonotype was detected ten times or more. V and J are TRBV20-1 and TRBJ2-7, with D tentatively TRBD1 or TRBD2 (5 bases each). Per the germline V gene, CDR1 is DFQATT and CDR2 is SNEGSKA (reference sequence). Between the trimmed V and J ends, which lost 6 bases and 4 bases, there was a span of 19 bases. The CDR3 loop spans 14 amino acids. The CDR3 region is CSAEGQKWGYEQYF. DNA for the CDR3: TGCAGTGCAGAAGGCCAAAAATGGGGGTACGAGCAGTACTTC.

This clonotype was detected ten times or more. The V call is TRBV11-2, the J call TRBJ1-1; perhaps TRBD1 as D (5 bases). The V gene lost 0 bases and the J gene lost 6 bases, with 14 bases spanning the gap. The CDR3 is 15 residues long. Germline CDR1 and CDR2: SGHAT and FQNNGV. The CDR3: CASSLDPVRGAEAFF. DNA for the CDR3: TGTGCCAGCAGCTTAGACCCAGTGAGGGGCGCTGAAGCTTTCTTT.

A few counts support this clonotype. The V gene is TRBV20-1, the J gene TRBJ2-7; D tentatively fits TRBD1 or TRBD2 (5 bases each). The CDR3 runs to 13 residues. Trimming left V 6 bases short and J 4 bases short, with 16 bases between. Germline V CDR1 and CDR2: DFQATT, SNEGSKA (reference sequence). In DNA form, the CDR3 reads TGCAGTGCCCCGGGACCCCCGGGTTACGAGCAGTACTTC. Its translation: CSAPGPPGYEQYF.